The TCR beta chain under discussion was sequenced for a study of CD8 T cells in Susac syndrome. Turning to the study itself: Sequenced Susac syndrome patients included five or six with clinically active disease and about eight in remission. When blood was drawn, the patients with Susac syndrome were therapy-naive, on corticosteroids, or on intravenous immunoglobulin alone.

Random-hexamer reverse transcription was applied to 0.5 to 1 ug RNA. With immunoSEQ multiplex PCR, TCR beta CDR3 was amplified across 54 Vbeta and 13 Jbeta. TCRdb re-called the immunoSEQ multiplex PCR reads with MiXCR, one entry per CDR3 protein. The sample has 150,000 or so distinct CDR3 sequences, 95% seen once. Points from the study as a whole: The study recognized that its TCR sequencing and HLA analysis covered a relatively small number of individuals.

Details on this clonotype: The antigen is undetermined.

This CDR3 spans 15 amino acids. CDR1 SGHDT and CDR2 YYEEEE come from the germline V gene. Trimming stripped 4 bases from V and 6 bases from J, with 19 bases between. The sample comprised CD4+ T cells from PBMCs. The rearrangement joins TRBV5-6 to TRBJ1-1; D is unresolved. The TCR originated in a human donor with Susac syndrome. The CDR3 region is CASSPGMPGLPEAFF. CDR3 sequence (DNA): TGTGCCAGCAGCCCGGGAATGCCGGGCCTCCCTGAAGCTTTCTTT.